The T cell receptor beta chain under discussion was sequenced for a study of molecular identifiers for immune sequencing clone quantification. Study-wide context: Four portions were sequenced after RNA from 20,000 or 100,000 naive CD8 cells was split five ways in replicates.

The V end was cut by 3 bases, the J end by 2 bases, with 12 bases between. The CDR3 runs to 15 residues. Study findings and constraints: In cases of identical TCR molecules sharing a barcode, highly expanded clone sizes could be underestimated.

A note on this clonotype: Its antigen is currently unknown. With a much larger clone just one base away, this may be a read error.

TCRdb processed the PCR reads anew with MiXCR; each CDR3 protein has one entry. This sample has some 590,000 distinct CDR3 sequences, with roughly 27% found just once. The sequenced material came from naive CD8+ T cells from blood, with Jurkat cell RNA spiked in. Subset meaning: FACS-sorted CD8+CD4-CCR7+CD45RA+ naive T cells. The clonotype comes from a human donor in good health. Some libraries in this study had Jurkat cell RNA spiked in. The chain employs TRBV12-3 or TRBV12-4 and TRBJ2-3; maybe TRBD2 (6 bases). As DNA, the CDR3 is TGTGCCAGCAGTTTTCTGGGGAGGATCACAGATACGCAGTATTTT. Translating it yields CASSFLGRITDTQYF.